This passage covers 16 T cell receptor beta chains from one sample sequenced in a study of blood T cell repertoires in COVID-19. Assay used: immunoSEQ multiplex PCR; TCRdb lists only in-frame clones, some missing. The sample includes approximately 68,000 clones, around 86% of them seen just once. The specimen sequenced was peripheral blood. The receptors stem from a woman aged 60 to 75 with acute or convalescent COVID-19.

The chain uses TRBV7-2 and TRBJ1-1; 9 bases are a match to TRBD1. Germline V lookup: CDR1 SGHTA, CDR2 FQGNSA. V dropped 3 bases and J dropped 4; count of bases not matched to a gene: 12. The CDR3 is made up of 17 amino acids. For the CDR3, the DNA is TGTGCCAGCAGCTTTACAACAGGGGGCGCTTATGTCACTGAAGCTTTCTTT. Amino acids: CASSFTTGGAYVTEAFF.

This chain's CDR3 is CASSADRVVEKLFF. CDR3 sequence (DNA): TGTGCCAGTAGTGCGGACAGGGTGGTTGAAAAACTGTTTTTT. This chain links TRBV19 with TRBJ1-4; 8 nucleotides line up with TRBD1. CDR3 length: 14 residues. Germline V gene lookup returns CDR1 LNHDA and CDR2 SQIVND (reference sequence). Trimming at V came to 5 bases and at J to 7 bases, leaving 6 bases not matched to a gene.

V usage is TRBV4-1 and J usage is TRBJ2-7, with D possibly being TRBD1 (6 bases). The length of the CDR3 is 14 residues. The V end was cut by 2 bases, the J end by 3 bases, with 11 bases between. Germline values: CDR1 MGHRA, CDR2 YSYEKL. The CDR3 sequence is CASSQNADSYEQYF. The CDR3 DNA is TGCGCCAGCAGCCAAAACGCGGACAGCTACGAGCAGTACTTC.

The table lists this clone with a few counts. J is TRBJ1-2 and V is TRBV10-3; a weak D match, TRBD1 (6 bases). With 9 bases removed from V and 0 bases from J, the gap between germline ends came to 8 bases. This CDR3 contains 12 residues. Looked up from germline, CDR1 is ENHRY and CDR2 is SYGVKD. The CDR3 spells CAIRQANYGYTF. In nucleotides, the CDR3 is TGTGCCATTAGACAGGCTAACTATGGCTACACCTTC.

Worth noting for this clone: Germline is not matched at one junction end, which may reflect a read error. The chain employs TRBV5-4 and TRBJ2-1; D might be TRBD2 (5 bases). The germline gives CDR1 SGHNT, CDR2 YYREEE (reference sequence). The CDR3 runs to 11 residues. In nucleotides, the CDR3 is TGTGCCAGCAGCTTGGATGTCCTGCGGGTCTTC. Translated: CASSLDVLRVF.

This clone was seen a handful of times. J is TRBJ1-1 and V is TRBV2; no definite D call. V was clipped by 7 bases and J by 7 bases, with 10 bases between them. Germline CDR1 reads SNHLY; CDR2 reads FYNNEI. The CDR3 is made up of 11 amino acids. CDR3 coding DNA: TGTGCCAGCACTGGGAGTTATGAAGCTTTCTTT. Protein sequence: CASTGSYEAFF.

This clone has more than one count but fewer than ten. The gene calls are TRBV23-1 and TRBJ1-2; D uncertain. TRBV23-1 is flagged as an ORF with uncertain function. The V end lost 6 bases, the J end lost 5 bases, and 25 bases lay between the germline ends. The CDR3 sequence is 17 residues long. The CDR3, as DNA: TGCGCCAGCAGGCGGTATCCTACTCGAATTAAGCTTTATGGCTACACCTTC. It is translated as CASRRYPTRIKLYGYTF.

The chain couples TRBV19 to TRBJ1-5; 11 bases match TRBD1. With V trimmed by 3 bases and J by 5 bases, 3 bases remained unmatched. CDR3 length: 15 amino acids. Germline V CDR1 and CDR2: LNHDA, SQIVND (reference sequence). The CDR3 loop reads CASSIRTGGDQPQHF. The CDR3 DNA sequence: TGTGCCAGTAGTATTCGGACAGGGGGCGATCAGCCCCAGCATTTT.

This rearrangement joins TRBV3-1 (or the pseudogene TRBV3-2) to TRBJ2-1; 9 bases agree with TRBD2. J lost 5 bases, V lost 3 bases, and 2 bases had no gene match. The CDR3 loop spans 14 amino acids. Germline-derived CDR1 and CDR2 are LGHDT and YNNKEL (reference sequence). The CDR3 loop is CASSQASGNNEQFF. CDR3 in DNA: TGTGCCAGCAGCCAGGCTAGCGGGAACAATGAGCAGTTCTTC.

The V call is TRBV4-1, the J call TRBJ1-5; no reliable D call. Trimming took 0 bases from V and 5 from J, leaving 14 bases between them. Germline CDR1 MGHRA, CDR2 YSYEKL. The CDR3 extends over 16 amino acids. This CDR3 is CASSQDGRNYDQPQHF. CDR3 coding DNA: TGCGCCAGCAGCCAAGATGGCAGAAATTACGATCAGCCCCAGCATTTT.

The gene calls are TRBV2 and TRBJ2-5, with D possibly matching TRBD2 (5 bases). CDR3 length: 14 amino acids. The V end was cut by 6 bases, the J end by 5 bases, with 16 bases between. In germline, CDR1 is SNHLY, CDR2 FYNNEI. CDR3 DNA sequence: TGTGCCAGCAGGACCCGCGCGGGCGGCGAGACCCAGTACTTC. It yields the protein CASRTRAGGETQYF.

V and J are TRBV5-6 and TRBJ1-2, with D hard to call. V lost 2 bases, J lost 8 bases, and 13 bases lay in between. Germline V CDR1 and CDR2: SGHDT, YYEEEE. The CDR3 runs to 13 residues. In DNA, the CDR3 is TGTGCCAGCAGCTTAGAGGGTGTAAGAGGCTACACCTTC. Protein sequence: CASSLEGVRGYTF.

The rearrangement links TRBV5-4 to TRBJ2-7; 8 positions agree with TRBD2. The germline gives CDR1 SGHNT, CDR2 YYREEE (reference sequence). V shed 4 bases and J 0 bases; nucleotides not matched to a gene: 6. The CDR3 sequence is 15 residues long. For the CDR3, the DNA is TGTGCCAGCAGCCCCGGGGGGGTGAACTCCTACGAGCAGTACTTC. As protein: CASSPGGVNSYEQYF.

In nucleotides, the CDR3 is TGTGCCAGCAGTTCCGGGACAGGGGCAACTAATGAAAAACTGTTTTTT. Translated, it gives CASSSGTGATNEKLFF. The chain links TRBV6-5 to TRBJ1-4; 10 nucleotides match TRBD1. After removal of 4 bases from V and 0 bases from J, the junction contained 2 bases not matched to a gene. Germline V gene data show CDR1 as MNHEY and CDR2 as SVGAGI. The CDR3 has 16 amino acids.

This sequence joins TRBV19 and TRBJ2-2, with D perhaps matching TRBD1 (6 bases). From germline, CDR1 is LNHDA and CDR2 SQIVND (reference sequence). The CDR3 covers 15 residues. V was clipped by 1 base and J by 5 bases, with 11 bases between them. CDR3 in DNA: TGTGCCAGTAGTATAGGTGGACAGTCAACCGGGGAGCTGTTTTTT. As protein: CASSIGGQSTGELFF.

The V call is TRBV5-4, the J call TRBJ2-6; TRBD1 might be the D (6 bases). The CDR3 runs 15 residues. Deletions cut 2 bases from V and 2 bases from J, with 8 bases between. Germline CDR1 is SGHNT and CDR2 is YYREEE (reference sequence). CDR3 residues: CASSLQGAGANVLTF. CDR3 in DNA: TGTGCCAGCAGCTTACAGGGCGCTGGGGCCAACGTCCTGACTTTC.